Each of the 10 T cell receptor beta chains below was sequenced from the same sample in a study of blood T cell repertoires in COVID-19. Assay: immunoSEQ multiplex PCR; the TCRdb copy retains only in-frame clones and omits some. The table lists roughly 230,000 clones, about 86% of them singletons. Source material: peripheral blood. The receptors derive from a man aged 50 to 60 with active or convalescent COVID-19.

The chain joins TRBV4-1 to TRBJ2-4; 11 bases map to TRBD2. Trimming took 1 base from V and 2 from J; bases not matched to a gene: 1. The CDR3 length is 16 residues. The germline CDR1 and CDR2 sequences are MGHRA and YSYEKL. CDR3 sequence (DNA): TGCGCCAGCAGCCAAGGACTAGCGGGGTCCAAAAACATTCAGTACTTC. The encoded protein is CASSQGLAGSKNIQYF.

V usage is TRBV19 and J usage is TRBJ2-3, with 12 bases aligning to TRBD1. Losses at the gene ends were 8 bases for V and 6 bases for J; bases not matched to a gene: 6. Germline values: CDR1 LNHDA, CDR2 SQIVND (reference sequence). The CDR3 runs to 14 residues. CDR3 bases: TGTGCCAGTTCCGGGACAGGGGGCGCGGATACGCAGTATTTT. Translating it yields CASSGTGGADTQYF. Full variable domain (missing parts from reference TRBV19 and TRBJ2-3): DGGITQSPKYLFRKEGQNVTLSCEQNLNHDAMYWYRQDPGQGLRLIYYSQIVNDFQKGDIAEGYSVSREKKESFPLTVTSAQKNPTAFYLCASSGTGGADTQYFGPGTRLTVL.

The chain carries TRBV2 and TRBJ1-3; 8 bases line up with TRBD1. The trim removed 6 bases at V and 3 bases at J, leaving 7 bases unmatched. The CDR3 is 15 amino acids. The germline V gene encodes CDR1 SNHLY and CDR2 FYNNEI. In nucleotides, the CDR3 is TGTGCCAGCAGCCGGGACAGGTTGGATGGAAACACCATATATTTT. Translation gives CASSRDRLDGNTIYF.

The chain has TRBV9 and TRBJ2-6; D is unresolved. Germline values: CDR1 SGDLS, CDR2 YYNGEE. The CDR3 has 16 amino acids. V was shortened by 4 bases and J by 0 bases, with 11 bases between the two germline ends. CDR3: CASSTGVISGANVLTF. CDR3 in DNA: TGTGCCAGCAGCACGGGTGTAATCTCTGGGGCCAACGTCCTGACTTTC.

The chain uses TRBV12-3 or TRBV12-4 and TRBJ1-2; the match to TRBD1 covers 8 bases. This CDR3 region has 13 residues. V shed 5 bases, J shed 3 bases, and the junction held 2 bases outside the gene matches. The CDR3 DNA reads TGTGCCAGCAGTCCGACAGGGGACTATGGCTACACCTTC. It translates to CASSPTGDYGYTF.

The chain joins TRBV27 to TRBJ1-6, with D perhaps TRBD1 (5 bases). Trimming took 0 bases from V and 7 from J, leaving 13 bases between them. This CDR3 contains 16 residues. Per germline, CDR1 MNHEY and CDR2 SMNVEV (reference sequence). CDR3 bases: TGTGCCAGCAGTTTATCTTTCAGGGTGGGAAATTCACCCCTCCACTTT. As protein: CASSLSFRVGNSPLHF.

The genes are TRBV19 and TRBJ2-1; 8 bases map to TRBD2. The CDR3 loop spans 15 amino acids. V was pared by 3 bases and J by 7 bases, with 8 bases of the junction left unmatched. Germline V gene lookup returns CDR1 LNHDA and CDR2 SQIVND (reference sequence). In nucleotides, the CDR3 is TGTGCCAGTAGTATTGGTGGCGGGGGGTGGAATGAGCAGTTCTTC. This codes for CASSIGGGGWNEQFF. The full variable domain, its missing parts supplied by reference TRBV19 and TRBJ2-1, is DGGITQSPKYLFRKEGQNVTLSCEQNLNHDAMYWYRQDPGQGLRLIYYSQIVNDFQKGDIAEGYSVSREKKESFPLTVTSAQKNPTAFYLCASSIGGGGWNEQFFGPGTRLTVL.

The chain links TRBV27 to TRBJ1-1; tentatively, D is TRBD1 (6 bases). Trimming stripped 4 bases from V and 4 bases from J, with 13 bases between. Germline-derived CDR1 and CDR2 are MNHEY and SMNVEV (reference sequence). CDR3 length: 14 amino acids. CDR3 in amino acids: CASSSDRFRTEAFF. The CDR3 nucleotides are TGTGCCAGCAGTTCTGACAGGTTTCGCACTGAAGCTTTCTTT.

In DNA form, the CDR3 reads TGCGCCAGCAACTGGGGCCCCATGAACACCGGGGAGCTGTTTTTT. This sequence encodes CASNWGPMNTGELFF. V and J are TRBV5-1 and TRBJ2-2, with a weak D call TRBD1 (5 bases). Germline V lookup: CDR1 SGHRS, CDR2 YFSETQ. The CDR3 totals 15 residues. V dropped 6 bases and J dropped 1 base, with 13 bases sitting between them.

CDR3 DNA sequence: TGTGCCAGCAGTTACTCACCGGCTGGACCTAGCCACGAGCAGTACTTC. Translated, it gives CASSYSPAGPSHEQYF. The V gene is TRBV6-6, the J gene TRBJ2-7, with D perhaps TRBD2 (5 bases). The V gene lost 0 bases and the J gene lost 5 bases, with 17 bases spanning the gap. The V gene's germline CDR1 is MNHNY and CDR2 SVGAGI (reference sequence). This CDR3 spans 16 amino acids.